Each of the 4 T cell receptor beta chains below was sequenced from the same sample in a study of cytomegalovirus exposure and HLA in healthy donors. Amplification used 60 Vbeta primers and 13 Jbeta primers. Method: immunoSEQ multiplex PCR; TCRdb's copy keeps in-frame clones and lacks some. The data contain about 160,000 clones, roughly 80% of them singletons. The sample comprised PBMCs. These receptors were obtained from a woman in her thirties or forties in good health and CMV-seronegative.

This clone was counted only a few times. V and J are TRBV7-9 and TRBJ2-6; D unresolved. Germline loops: CDR1 SEHNR, CDR2 FQNEAQ (reference sequence). There are 15 residues in the CDR3. Deletions cut 4 bases from V and 2 bases from J, with 9 bases between. The CDR3 reads CASSSYPPGANVLTF. The CDR3 nucleotides read TGTGCCAGCAGCTCCTATCCGCCTGGGGCCAACGTCCTGACTTTC.

V usage is TRBV6-5 and J usage is TRBJ1-2, with 10 bases fitting TRBD1. In germline, CDR1 is MNHEY, CDR2 SVGAGI. After removal of 5 bases from V and 8 bases from J, the junction contained 5 bases not matched to a gene. This CDR3 is built from 13 residues. The CDR3 loop is CASSGQGGNGYTF. The CDR3 region has the DNA TGTGCCAGCAGTGGACAGGGGGGTAACGGCTACACCTTC.

V usage is TRBV5-1 and J usage is TRBJ2-1; 10 bases align to TRBD2. With 1 base clipped from V and 0 bases from J, the junction kept 10 bases outside the gene matches. The length of the CDR3 is 19 residues. The germline V gene has CDR1 SGHRS and CDR2 YFSETQ. Here the CDR3 reads CASSLPKTSGQSSYNEQFF. The DNA of the CDR3 is TGCGCCAGCAGCTTGCCCAAGACTAGCGGGCAGAGCTCCTACAATGAGCAGTTCTTC.

The chain recombines TRBV7-9 with TRBJ1-5; possibly TRBD1 for D (5 bases). The CDR3 contains 14 residues. Germline-derived CDR1 and CDR2 are SEHNR and FQNEAQ (reference sequence). Trimming left V 2 bases short and J 0 bases short, with 5 bases between. The DNA of the CDR3 is TGTGCCAGCAGCTTAAGGGGTAGCAATCAGCCCCAGCATTTT. Translated, it gives CASSLRGSNQPQHF.